Listed here are 17 T cell receptor beta chains from one sample, sequenced in a study of T cell responses to AZD1222 COVID-19 vaccine. Clones were sequenced by immunoSEQ multiplex PCR, and TCRdb holds only the in-frame ones, with some missing. The table records over 100,000 clones, approximately 91% of them present only once. The material sequenced was peripheral blood, taken on day 0 of AZD1222 vaccination. These TCRs come from an adult in good health.

This chain uses TRBV6-9 with TRBJ2-2; D is unresolved. Germline V gives CDR1 MNHGY, CDR2 SVAAGI. V was clipped by 10 bases and J by 3 bases, with 24 bases between them. The CDR3 extends over 17 amino acids. The CDR3 protein is CATAKELVTPDTGELFF. Here the CDR3 DNA reads TGTGCCACAGCAAAGGAGCTTGTGACCCCCGACACCGGGGAGCTGTTTTTT.

The chain is built from TRBV19 and TRBJ2-2; TRBD2 matches at 8 bases. The CDR3 totals 14 residues. CDR1 and CDR2 (germline): LNHDA, SQIVND (reference sequence). The J segment lost 5 bases and the V segment lost 6 bases, leaving 5 bases of the junction unmatched. The CDR3 loop is CASSPRGGTGELFF. In nucleotides, the CDR3 is TGTGCCAGTAGCCCTCGGGGGGGGACCGGGGAGCTGTTTTTT. The variable domain in full, completed from reference TRBV19 and TRBJ2-2, reads DGGITQSPKYLFRKEGQNVTLSCEQNLNHDAMYWYRQDPGQGLRLIYYSQIVNDFQKGDIAEGYSVSREKKESFPLTVTSAQKNPTAFYLCASSPRGGTGELFFGEGSRLTVL.

This chain uses TRBV25-1 with TRBJ2-3; no reliable D call. The CDR3 spans 12 residues. Trimming left V 5 bases short and J 6 bases short, with 9 bases between. In germline, CDR1 is MGHDK, CDR2 SYGVNS. The CDR3 is CASSPIGDTQYF. The DNA for the CDR3 is TGTGCCAGCAGTCCCATAGGGGATACGCAGTATTTT.

The chain is built from TRBV7-8 and TRBJ2-7; the D gene could be TRBD1 or TRBD2 (5 bases each). The CDR3 loop spans 16 amino acids. Germline assignment: CDR1 SGHVS and CDR2 FQNEAQ. The V end was cut by 3 bases, the J end by 0 bases, with 15 bases between. The CDR3 is CASSFWTGTRSYEQYF. DNA of the CDR3: TGTGCCAGCAGCTTTTGGACGGGGACCCGCTCCTACGAGCAGTACTTC.

This clone was counted a few times. The chain uses TRBV28 and TRBJ1-1; possibly TRBD1 for D (5 bases). Trimming removed 7 bases from V and 4 bases from J, with 16 bases in between. Per germline, CDR1 MDHEN and CDR2 SYDVKM. The CDR3 sequence is 14 residues long. The CDR3 reads CASNPTGGGTEAFF. The CDR3 DNA is TGTGCCAGCAACCCGACGGGGGGTGGCACTGAAGCTTTCTTT.

The gene calls are TRBV6-4 and TRBJ1-4; 8 bases are shared with TRBD1. The junction had 11 bases not matched to a gene; V was cut back by 0 bases and J by 5 bases. The germline V gene encodes CDR1 MRHNA and CDR2 SNTAGT. The CDR3 sequence is 18 residues long. As DNA, the CDR3 is TGTGCCAGCAGTGACTCAATTTGGGACAGGAGCCCGAATGAAAAACTGTTTTTT. Amino acid sequence: CASSDSIWDRSPNEKLFF.

The rearrangement uses TRBV6-1 and TRBJ1-4; a possible D gene is TRBD1 (6 bases). Trimming left V 2 bases short and J 8 bases short, with 18 bases between. Germline CDR1 MNHNS, CDR2 SASEGT. The length of the CDR3 is 16 residues. The CDR3: CASSETGGGKWEKLFF. For the CDR3, the DNA is TGTGCCAGCAGTGAAACGGGAGGGGGAAAGTGGGAAAAACTGTTTTTT.

The genes are TRBV29-1 and TRBJ1-2; D is possibly TRBD1 (6 bases). CDR3 length equals 13 residues. The V gene lost 3 bases and the J gene lost 7 bases, with 15 bases spanning the gap. CDR1 is SQVTM and CDR2 is ANQGSEA in the germline V gene. The CDR3 bases are TGCAGCGTTGAGGGCAGGGGAGGCCGTGGCTACACCTTC. As protein: CSVEGRGGRGYTF.

In this sample, this clone is medium-sized (0.01 to 0.1%). The V gene is TRBV6-4, the J gene TRBJ2-2; D unclear. Trimming took off 2 bases at V and 3 bases at J, with 4 bases between the two ends. The CDR3 runs 13 residues. Germline CDR1 MRHNA, CDR2 SNTAGT. CDR3 loop: CASSDRDTGELFF. CDR3 nucleotides: TGTGCCAGCAGTGACAGGGACACCGGGGAGCTGTTTTTT.

V and J are TRBV3-1 (or the pseudogene TRBV3-2) and TRBJ1-1, with a tentative D call TRBD1 (6 bases). CDR1 is LGHDT and CDR2 is YNNKEL in the germline V gene (reference sequence). V lost 2 bases and J lost 2, with 9 bases in between. The CDR3 loop spans 14 amino acids. DNA of the CDR3: TGTGCCAGCAGCCAAAGGGGGGGAAACACTGAAGCTTTCTTT. Translated: CASSQRGGNTEAFF.

This chain uses TRBV5-5 with TRBJ1-6; 9 nucleotides align to TRBD1. The germline V gene has CDR1 SGHKS and CDR2 YYEKEE (reference sequence). The CDR3 covers 15 residues. V dropped 3 bases and J dropped 8; count of bases not matched to a gene: 6. The CDR3 loop is CASSWGDRGDSPLHF. The CDR3 DNA reads TGTGCCAGCAGCTGGGGAGACAGGGGGGATTCACCCCTCCACTTT.

The genes are TRBV5-1 and TRBJ1-5, with no clear D. The V gene's germline CDR1 is SGHRS and CDR2 YFSETQ. This CDR3 is built from 15 residues. Trimming took 0 bases from V and 7 from J, leaving 14 bases between them. In nucleotides, the CDR3 is TGCGCCAGCAGCTTGGAGGGCGGCGGCGGGCAGCCCCAGCATTTT. The encoded protein is CASSLEGGGGQPQHF.

J is TRBJ1-1 and V is TRBV11-1; D gene unclear. V was clipped by 3 bases and J by 7 bases, with 15 bases between them. The germline V gene encodes CDR1 SGHAT and CDR2 FQDESV (reference sequence). CDR3 length: 14 residues. CDR3 DNA: TGTGCCAGCAGCTTCTGGCGGAATAAGAATGAAGCTTTCTTT. Translation: CASSFWRNKNEAFF.

The chain is built from TRBV19 and TRBJ1-5; 8 bases map to TRBD1. Trimming at V came to 3 bases and at J to 9 bases, leaving 7 bases not matched to a gene. Germline-derived CDR1 and CDR2 are LNHDA and SQIVND (reference sequence). The CDR3 length is 14 residues. This CDR3 is CASSMVRGLGPQHF. The CDR3 coding sequence is TGTGCCAGTAGTATGGTCAGGGGGCTGGGGCCCCAGCATTTT.

The chain links TRBV5-6 to TRBJ2-3; D is possibly TRBD2 (6 bases). Germline V lookup: CDR1 SGHDT, CDR2 YYEEEE. Deletions cut 1 base from V and 3 bases from J, with 12 bases between. The CDR3 has 15 amino acids. In DNA form, the CDR3 reads TGTGCCAGCAGCTTGCGGGACTCTGGGACAGATACGCAGTATTTT. Amino acids: CASSLRDSGTDTQYF.

The chain has TRBV7-8 and TRBJ1-2; D is uncertain. CDR3 size: 15 residues. V was clipped by 2 bases and J by 2 bases, with 12 bases between them. Germline CDR1 reads SGHVS; CDR2 reads FQNEAQ. The CDR3 reads CASSLTSLGNYGYTF. The CDR3 nucleotides are TGTGCCAGCAGCTTAACCTCCTTAGGCAACTATGGCTACACCTTC.

The chain has TRBV3-1 (or the pseudogene TRBV3-2) and TRBJ2-1, with 8 nucleotides matching TRBD2. The CDR3 runs to 15 residues. Germline loops: CDR1 LGHDT, CDR2 YNNKEL (reference sequence). The ends lost 4 bases at V and 1 base at J; junction bases unmatched: 3. The DNA for the CDR3 is TGTGCCAGCAGCCCAGCGGGAGAGTCCTACAATGAGCAGTTCTTC. Translating it yields CASSPAGESYNEQFF.